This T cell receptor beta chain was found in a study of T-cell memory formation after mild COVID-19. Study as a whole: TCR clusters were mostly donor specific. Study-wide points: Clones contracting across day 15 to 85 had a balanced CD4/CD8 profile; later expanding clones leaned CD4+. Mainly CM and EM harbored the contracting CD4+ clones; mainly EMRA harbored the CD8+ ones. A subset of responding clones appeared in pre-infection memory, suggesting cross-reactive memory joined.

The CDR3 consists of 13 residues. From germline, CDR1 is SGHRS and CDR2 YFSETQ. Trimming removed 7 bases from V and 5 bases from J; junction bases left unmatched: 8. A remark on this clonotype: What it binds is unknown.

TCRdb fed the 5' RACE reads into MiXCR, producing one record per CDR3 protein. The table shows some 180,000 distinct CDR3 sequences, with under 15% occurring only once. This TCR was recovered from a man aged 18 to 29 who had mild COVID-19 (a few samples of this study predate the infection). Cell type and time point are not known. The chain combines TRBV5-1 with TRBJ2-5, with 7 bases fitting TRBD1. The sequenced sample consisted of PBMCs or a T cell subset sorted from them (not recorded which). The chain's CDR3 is CASETGVGETQYF. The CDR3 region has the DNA TGCGCCAGCGAAACAGGGGTAGGGGAGACCCAGTACTTC.